The rows below give T cell receptor beta chains drawn from one sample of a study of identical twins. MiXCR, applied by TCRdb to the 5' RACE reads, yields one record per CDR3 protein. The sample has more than 1.5 million distinct CDR3 sequences, about 32% seen once. Input material: cord blood. The receptors were sampled from a newborn girl in good health. The CDR3 runs from the conserved cysteine through the conserved F or W. The order of the fields is J gene, D gene, CDR3 length, clone size, V gene, CDR3 protein, CDR3 DNA. The D gene is left open where the match is weak. The listing skips clone size in some rows; elsewhere it reads once, few, many or a size class.

J gene: TRBJ2-6
D gene: .
CDR3 length: 16
clone size: .
V gene: TRBV2
CDR3 protein: CASTVQGRSGANVLTF
CDR3 DNA: TGTGCCAGCACTGTTCAGGGTCGCTCTGGGGCCAACGTCCTGACTTTC

J gene: TRBJ2-3
D gene: .
CDR3 length: 14
clone size: few
V gene: TRBV9
CDR3 protein: CASSVRPAGDTQYF
CDR3 DNA: TGTGCCAGCAGCGTCCGGCCCGCCGGAGATACGCAGTATTTT

J gene: TRBJ2-3
D gene: TRBD2
CDR3 length: 14
clone size: many
V gene: TRBV20-1
CDR3 protein: CSARAGGHTDTQYF
CDR3 DNA: TGCAGTGCTAGAGCGGGAGGACATACAGATACGCAGTATTTT

J gene: TRBJ2-2
D gene: .
CDR3 length: 15
clone size: .
V gene: TRBV11-3
CDR3 protein: CASSLGHGDTGELFF
CDR3 DNA: TGTGCCAGCAGCTTAGGGCACGGTGATACCGGGGAGCTGTTTTTT

J gene: TRBJ2-5
D gene: .
CDR3 length: 11
clone size: few
V gene: TRBV29-1
CDR3 protein: CSFDTQETQYF
CDR3 DNA: TGCAGCTTTGACACACAAGAGACCCAGTACTTC

J gene: TRBJ2-7
D gene: .
CDR3 length: 12
clone size: .
V gene: TRBV24-1
CDR3 protein: CATSFGGYEQYF
CDR3 DNA: TGTGCCACCAGTTTCGGTGGGTACGAGCAGTACTTC

J gene: TRBJ2-3
D gene: TRBD2
CDR3 length: 16
clone size: .
V gene: TRBV11-3
CDR3 protein: CASSQAAGGITDTQYF
CDR3 DNA: TGTGCCAGCAGCCAAGCGGCGGGGGGTATCACAGATACGCAGTATTTT

J gene: TRBJ2-7
D gene: .
CDR3 length: 18
clone size: .
V gene: TRBV7-9
CDR3 protein: CASSFLRWGAPKHNEQYF
CDR3 DNA: TGTGCCAGCAGCTTCCTCCGATGGGGGGCGCCGAAACACAATGAGCAGTACTTC

J gene: TRBJ2-7
D gene: .
CDR3 length: 13
clone size: many
V gene: TRBV29-1
CDR3 protein: CSVVVGRAREQYF
CDR3 DNA: TGCAGCGTTGTGGTGGGCAGGGCAAGAGAGCAGTACTTC

J gene: TRBJ2-6
D gene: .
CDR3 length: 21
clone size: few
V gene: TRBV6-1
CDR3 protein: CASRAQGAALIGSSGANVLTF
CDR3 DNA: TGTGCCAGCAGGGCACAAGGGGCAGCACTAATAGGTAGCTCTGGGGCCAACGTCCTGACTTTC

J gene: TRBJ2-1
D gene: TRBD2
CDR3 length: 13
clone size: .
V gene: TRBV5-1
CDR3 protein: CASSRTSFNEQFF
CDR3 DNA: TGCGCCAGCAGTCGGACTAGCTTCAATGAGCAGTTCTTC